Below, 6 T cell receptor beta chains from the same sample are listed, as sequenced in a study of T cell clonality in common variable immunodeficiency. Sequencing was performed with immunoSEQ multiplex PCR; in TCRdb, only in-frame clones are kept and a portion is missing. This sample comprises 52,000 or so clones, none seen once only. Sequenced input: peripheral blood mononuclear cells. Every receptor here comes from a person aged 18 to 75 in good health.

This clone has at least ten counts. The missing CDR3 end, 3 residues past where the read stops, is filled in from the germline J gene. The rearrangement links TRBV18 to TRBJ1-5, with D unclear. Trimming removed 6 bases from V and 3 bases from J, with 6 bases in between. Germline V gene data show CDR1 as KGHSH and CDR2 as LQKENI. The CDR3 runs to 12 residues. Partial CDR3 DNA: TGTGCCAGCTCTCTTAACAATCAGCCC. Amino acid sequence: CASSLNNQP. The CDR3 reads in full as CASSLNNQPQHF.

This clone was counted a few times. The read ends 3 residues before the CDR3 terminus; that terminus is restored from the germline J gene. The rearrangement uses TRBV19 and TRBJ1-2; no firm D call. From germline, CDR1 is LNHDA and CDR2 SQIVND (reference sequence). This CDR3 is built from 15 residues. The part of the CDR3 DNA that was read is TGTGCCAGTAGCTCCCGGACTAGCAGACACAATGAA. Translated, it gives CASSSRTSRHNE. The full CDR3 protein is CASSSRTSRHNEYTF.

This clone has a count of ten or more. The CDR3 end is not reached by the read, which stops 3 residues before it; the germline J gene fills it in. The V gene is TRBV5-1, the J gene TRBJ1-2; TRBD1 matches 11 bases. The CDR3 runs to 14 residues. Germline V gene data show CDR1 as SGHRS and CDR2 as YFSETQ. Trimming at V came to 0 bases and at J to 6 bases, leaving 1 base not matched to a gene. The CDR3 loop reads CASSLEGQGDGYTF. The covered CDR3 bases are TGCGCCAGCAGCTTGGAGGGACAGGGGGATGGC.

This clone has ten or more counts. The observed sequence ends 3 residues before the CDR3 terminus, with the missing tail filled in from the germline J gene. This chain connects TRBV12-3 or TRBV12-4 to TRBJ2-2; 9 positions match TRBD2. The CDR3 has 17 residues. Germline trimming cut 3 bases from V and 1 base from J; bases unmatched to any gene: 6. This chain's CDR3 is CASSFTLSGGNTGELFF. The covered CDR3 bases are TGTGCCAGCAGTTTCACTCTTAGCGGGGGGAACACCGGGGAG.

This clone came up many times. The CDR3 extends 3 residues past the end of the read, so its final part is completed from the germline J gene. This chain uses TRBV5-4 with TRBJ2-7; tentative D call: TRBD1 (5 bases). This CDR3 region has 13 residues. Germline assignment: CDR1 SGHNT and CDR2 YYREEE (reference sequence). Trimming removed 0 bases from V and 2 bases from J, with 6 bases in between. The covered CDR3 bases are TGTGCCAGCAGCTTGGACAGGACCTACGAG. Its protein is CASSLDRTYE. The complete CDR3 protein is CASSLDRTYEQYF. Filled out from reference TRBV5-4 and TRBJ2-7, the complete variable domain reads ETGVTQSPTHLIKTRGQQVTLRCSSQSGHNTVSWYQQALGQGPQFIFQYYREEENGRGNFPPRFSGLQFPNYSSELNVNALELDDSALYLCASSLDRTYEQYFGPGTRLTVT.

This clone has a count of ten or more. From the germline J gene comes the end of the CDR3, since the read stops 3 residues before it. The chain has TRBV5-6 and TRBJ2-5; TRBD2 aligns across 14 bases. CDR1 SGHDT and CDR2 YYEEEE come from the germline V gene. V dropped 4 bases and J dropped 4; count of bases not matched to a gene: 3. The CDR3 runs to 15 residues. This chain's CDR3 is CASSVGLAGAETQYF. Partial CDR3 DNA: TGTGCCAGCAGCGTGGGACTAGCGGGAGCAGAGACC.